What follows is one T cell receptor beta chain and its context. Under the authors' procedure: Reference gene primers were amplified, and this amplification served to estimate nucleated cell counts. Clones were sequenced by immunoSEQ multiplex PCR, and TCRdb holds only the in-frame ones, with some missing. That table gives V, J and clone size, and the DNA gave D and trimming. This sample has 210,000 or so clones, with 90% to 95% found just once. The data belong to a study of blood T cell repertoires in COVID-19. Study information: COVID-19 samples, acute and convalescent, were from the United States, Italy and Spain. The analysed material was cDNA or gDNA that came from T cells, B-cell-depleted T cells, or PBMCs.

The sequencing input was peripheral blood. The TCR originated in a man between 25 and 39 years old with acute or convalescent COVID-19.

Here the CDR3 DNA reads TGTGCCAGCAGCCAAGGTGGGACAGGGGTTACAGATACGCAGTATTTT. This encodes CASSQGGTGVTDTQYF. V usage is TRBV3-1 (or the pseudogene TRBV3-2) and J usage is TRBJ2-3; 10 nucleotides line up with TRBD1. The trim removed 1 base at V and 3 bases at J, leaving 4 bases unmatched. This CDR3 is built from 16 residues. Looked up from germline, CDR1 is LGHDT and CDR2 is YNNKEL (reference sequence).